Listed here are 4 T cell receptor beta chains from one sample, sequenced in a study of molecular identifiers for immune sequencing clone quantification. One entry per CDR3 protein, called by TCRdb with MiXCR from the PCR reads. The sample carries around 40,000 distinct CDR3 sequences, under 25% recorded once. The sample taken for sequencing was naive CD8+ T cells from blood, with Jurkat cell RNA spiked in. As for subset: FACS-sorted CD8+CD4-CCR7+CD45RA+ naive T cells. The receptors come from a human donor in good health. Some libraries in this study had Jurkat cell RNA spiked in.

This clonotype has only a few counts. This chain links TRBV12-3 or TRBV12-4 with TRBJ1-2; a weak D match, TRBD1 (5 bases). The CDR3 sequence is 14 residues long. Trimming cost V 5 bases and J 1 base, with 11 bases left between them. This CDR3 is CASSLLDSNYGYTF. DNA for the CDR3: TGTGCCAGCAGTCTGCTTGACAGTAACTATGGCTACACCTTC.

Many counts were recorded for this clonotype. The gene calls are TRBV27 and TRBJ2-7; no definite D call. The CDR3 covers 16 residues. Germline V gene data show CDR1 as MNHEY and CDR2 as SMNVEV (reference sequence). V was shortened by 4 bases and J by 7 bases, with 23 bases between the two germline ends. CDR3 bases: TGTGCCAGCAGTTCACCAGGACGAACCTTCGGCGGAGAGCAGTACTTC. This gives the protein CASSSPGRTFGGEQYF.

The table lists this clonotype with many counts. The V call is TRBV7-9, the J call TRBJ2-7; D is unclear. CDR3 size: 12 residues. Trimming cost V 5 bases and J 0 bases, with 5 bases left between them. Germline CDR1 and CDR2: SEHNR and FQNEAQ (reference sequence). In nucleotides, the CDR3 is TGTGCCAGCAGCCAAAGCTCCTACGAGCAGTACTTC. This translates into CASSQSSYEQYF.

This clonotype has a count of ten or more. The rearrangement links TRBV25-1 to TRBJ2-3; 7 bases align to TRBD1. Germline V gene data show CDR1 as MGHDK and CDR2 as SYGVNS. Trimming cost V 3 bases and J 6 bases; bases outside gene matches: 6. The CDR3 consists of 14 residues. The CDR3 DNA sequence: TGTGCCAGCAGTGATTTGGACAGGCCCGATACGCAGTATTTT. This sequence encodes CASSDLDRPDTQYF.